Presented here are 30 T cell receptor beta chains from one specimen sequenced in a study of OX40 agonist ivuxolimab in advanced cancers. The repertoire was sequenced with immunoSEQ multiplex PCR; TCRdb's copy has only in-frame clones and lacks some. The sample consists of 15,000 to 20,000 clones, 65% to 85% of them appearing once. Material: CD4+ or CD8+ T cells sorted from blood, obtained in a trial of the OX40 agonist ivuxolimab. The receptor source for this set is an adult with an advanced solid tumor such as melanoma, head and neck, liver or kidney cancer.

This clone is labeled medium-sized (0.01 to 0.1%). Here the CDR3 reads CASSPRPDNSYNSPLHF. In DNA, the CDR3 is TGTGCCAGCAGCCCGCGACCGGACAACTCCTATAATTCACCCCTCCACTTT. This chain links TRBV7-9 with TRBJ1-6, with a tentative D call TRBD1 (5 bases). Trimming removed 5 bases at V and 0 bases at J, with 14 bases between. CDR1 is SEHNR, CDR2 FQNEAQ, per germline (reference sequence). CDR3 length: 17 amino acids.

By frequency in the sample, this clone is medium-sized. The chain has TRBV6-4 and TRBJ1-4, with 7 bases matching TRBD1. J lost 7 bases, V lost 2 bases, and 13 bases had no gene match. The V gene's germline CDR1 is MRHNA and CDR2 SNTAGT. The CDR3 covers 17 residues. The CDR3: CASSDPEVGQLGEKLFF. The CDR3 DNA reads TGTGCCAGCAGTGACCCGGAGGTGGGACAGCTCGGTGAAAAACTGTTTTTT.

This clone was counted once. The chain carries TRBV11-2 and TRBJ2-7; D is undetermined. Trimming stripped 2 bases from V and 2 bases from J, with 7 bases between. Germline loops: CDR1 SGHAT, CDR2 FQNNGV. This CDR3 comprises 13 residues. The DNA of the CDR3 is TGTGCCAGCAGCTTAAGTGCTACCTACGAGCAGTACTTC. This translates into CASSLSATYEQYF.

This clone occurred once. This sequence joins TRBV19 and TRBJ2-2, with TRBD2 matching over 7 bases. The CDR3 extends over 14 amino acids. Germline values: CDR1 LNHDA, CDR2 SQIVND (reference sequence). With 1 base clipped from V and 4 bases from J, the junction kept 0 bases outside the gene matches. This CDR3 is CASSIGGGTGELFF. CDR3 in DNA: TGTGCCAGTAGTATAGGCGGGGGCACCGGGGAGCTGTTTTTT.

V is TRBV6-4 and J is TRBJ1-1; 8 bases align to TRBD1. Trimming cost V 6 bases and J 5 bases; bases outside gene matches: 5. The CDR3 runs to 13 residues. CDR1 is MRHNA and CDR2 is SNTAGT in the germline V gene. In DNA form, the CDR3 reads TGTGCCAGCAGACAGGGGGAAATGACTGAAGCTTTCTTT. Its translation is CASRQGEMTEAFF.

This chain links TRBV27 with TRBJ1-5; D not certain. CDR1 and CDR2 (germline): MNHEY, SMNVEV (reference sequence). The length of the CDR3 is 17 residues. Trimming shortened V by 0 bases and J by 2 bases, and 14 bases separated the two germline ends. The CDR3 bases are TGTGCCAGCAGTTTATCGTTCCGGCGACGTGGCAATCAGCCCCAGCATTTT. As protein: CASSLSFRRRGNQPQHF.

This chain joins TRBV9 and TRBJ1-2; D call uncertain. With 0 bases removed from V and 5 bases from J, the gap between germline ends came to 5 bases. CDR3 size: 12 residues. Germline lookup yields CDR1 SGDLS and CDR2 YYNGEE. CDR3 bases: TGTGCCAGCAGCGTAGGTGGTTATGGCTACACCTTC. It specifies CASSVGGYGYTF.

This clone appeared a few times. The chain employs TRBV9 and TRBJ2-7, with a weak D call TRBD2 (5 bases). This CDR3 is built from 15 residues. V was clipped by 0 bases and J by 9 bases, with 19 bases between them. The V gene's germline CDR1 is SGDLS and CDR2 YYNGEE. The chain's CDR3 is CASSVAGFKGDTQYF. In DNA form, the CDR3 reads TGTGCCAGCAGCGTAGCCGGCTTTAAGGGAGACACGCAGTACTTC.

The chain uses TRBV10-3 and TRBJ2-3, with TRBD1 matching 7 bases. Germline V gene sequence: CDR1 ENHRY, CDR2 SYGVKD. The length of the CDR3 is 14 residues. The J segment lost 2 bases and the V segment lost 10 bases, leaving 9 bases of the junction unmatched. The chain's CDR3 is CATKTGSPTDTQYF. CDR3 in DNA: TGTGCCACCAAGACAGGGTCCCCCACAGATACGCAGTATTTT.

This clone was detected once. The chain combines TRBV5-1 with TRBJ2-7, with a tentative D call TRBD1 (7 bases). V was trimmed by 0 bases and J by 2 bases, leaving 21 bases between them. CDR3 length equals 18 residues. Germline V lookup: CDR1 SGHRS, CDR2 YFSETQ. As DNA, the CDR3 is TGCGCCAGCAGCTTGGCCGGAGGGACAGCAAGGTTTCCCTACGAGCAGTACTTC. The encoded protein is CASSLAGGTARFPYEQYF.

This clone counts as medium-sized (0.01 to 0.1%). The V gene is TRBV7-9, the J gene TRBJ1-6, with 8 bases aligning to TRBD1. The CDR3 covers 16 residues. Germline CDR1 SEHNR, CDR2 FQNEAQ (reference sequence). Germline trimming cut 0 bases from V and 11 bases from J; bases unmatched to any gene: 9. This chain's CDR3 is CASSLADQGAYAPLHF. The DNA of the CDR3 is TGTGCCAGCAGCTTAGCGGATCAGGGGGCATATGCACCCCTCCACTTT.

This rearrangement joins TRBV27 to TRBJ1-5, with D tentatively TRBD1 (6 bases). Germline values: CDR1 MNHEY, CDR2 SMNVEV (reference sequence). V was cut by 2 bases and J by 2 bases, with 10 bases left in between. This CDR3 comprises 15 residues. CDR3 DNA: TGTGCCAGCAGTTTAGGGGGCAATGGCAATCAGCCCCAGCATTTT. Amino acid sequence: CASSLGGNGNQPQHF.

CDR3: CASSLIVPTGELFF. The DNA for the CDR3 is TGTGCCAGCAGCTTAATAGTCCCCACCGGGGAGCTGTTTTTT. The rearrangement uses TRBV7-3 and TRBJ2-2; D is unresolved. V shed 1 base and J shed 4 bases, with 7 bases lying between them. Germline V gene sequence: CDR1 SGHTA, CDR2 FQGTGA. The CDR3 is 14 amino acids.

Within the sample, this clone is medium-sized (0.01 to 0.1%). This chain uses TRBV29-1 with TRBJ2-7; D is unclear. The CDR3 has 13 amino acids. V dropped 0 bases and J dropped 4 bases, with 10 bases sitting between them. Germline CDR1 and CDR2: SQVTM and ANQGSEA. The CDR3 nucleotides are TGCAGCGTTGAAGATTACCGTTCGTACGAGCAGTACTTC. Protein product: CSVEDYRSYEQYF.

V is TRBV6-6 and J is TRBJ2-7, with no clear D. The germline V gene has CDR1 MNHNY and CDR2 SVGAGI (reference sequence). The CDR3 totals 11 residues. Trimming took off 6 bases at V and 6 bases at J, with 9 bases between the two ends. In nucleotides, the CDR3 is TGTGCCAGCAGCCCAGGTTTCGAGCAGTACTTC. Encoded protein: CASSPGFEQYF.

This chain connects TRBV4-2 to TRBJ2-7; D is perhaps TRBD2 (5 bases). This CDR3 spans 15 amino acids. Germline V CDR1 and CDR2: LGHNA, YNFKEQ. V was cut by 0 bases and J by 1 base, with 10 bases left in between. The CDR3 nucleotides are TGTGCCAGCAGCCAAGACCTAGCTTCGTCCTACGAGCAGTACTTC. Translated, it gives CASSQDLASSYEQYF.

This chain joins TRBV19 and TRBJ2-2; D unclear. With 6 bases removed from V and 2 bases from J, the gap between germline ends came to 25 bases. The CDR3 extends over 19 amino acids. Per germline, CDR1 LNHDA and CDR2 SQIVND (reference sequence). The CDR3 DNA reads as TGTGCCAGTAGCGGCTTCCACATTAGAAGAGCGCTTAACACCGGGGAGCTGTTTTTT. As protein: CASSGFHIRRALNTGELFF.

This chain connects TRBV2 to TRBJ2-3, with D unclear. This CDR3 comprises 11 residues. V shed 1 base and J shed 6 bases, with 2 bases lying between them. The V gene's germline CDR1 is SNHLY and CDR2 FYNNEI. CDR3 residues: CASSEGDTQYF. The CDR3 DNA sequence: TGTGCCAGCAGTGAAGGGGATACGCAGTATTTT.

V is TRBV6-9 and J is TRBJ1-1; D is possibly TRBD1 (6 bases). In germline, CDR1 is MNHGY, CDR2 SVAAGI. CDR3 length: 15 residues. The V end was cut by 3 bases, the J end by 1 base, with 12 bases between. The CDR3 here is CASSYVRGKNTEAFF. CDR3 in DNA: TGTGCCAGCAGTTACGTGAGGGGGAAGAACACTGAAGCTTTCTTT.

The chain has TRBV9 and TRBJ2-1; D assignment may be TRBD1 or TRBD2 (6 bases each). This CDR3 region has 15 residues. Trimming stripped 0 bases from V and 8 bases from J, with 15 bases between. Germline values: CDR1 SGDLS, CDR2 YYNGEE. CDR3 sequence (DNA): TGTGCCAGCAGCGTAGAAGACTACGGGGGCGATGAGCAGTTCTTC. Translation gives CASSVEDYGGDEQFF.

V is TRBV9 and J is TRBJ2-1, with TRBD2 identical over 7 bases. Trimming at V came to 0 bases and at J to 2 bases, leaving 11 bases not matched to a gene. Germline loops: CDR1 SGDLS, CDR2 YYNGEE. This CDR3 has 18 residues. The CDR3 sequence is CASSVERSAGRPYNEQFF. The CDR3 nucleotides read TGTGCCAGCAGCGTAGAAAGATCAGCGGGGAGACCCTACAATGAGCAGTTCTTC.

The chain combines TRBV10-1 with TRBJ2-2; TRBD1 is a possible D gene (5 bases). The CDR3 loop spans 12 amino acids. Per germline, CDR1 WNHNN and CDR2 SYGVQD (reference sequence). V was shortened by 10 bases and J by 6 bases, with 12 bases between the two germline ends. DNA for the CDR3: TGCGCCACCGGGTCAGGGTCCGGGGAGCTGTTTTTT. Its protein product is CATGSGSGELFF.

CDR3 nucleotide sequence: TGTGCCAGCAGCTTAGGATCCTTTGGCTACGAGCAGTACTTC. Residues: CASSLGSFGYEQYF. V gene TRBV13 combines with J gene TRBJ2-7, with no clear D. The V end lost 0 bases, the J end lost 3 bases, and 9 bases lay between the germline ends. The CDR3 spans 14 residues. The V gene's germline CDR1 is PRHDT and CDR2 FYEKMQ (reference sequence).

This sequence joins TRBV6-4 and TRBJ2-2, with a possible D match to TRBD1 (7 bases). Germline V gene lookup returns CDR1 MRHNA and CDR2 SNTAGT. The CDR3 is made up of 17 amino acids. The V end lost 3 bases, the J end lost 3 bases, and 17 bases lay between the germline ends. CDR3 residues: CASSEGSGGGDTGELFF. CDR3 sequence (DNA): TGTGCCAGCAGTGAGGGTAGCGGAGGGGGCGACACCGGGGAGCTGTTTTTT.

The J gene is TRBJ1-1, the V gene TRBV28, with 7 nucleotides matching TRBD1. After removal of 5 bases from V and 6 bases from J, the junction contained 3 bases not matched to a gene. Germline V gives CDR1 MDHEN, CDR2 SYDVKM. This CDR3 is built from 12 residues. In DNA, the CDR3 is TGTGCCAGCAGTCCCGGGACAGCTGAAGCTTTCTTT. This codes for CASSPGTAEAFF.

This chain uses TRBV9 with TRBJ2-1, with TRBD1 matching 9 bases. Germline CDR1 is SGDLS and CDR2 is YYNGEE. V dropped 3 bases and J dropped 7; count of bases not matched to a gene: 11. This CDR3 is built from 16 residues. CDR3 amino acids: CASSAPTGGRLNEQFF. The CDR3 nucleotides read TGTGCCAGCAGCGCGCCCACAGGGGGCAGGTTGAATGAGCAGTTCTTC.

CDR3: CASSAGLAAIYEQYF. CDR3 nucleotide sequence: TGTGCCAGCAGCGCGGGACTAGCGGCTATATACGAGCAGTACTTC. The genes are TRBV6-1 and TRBJ2-7; 11 bases agree with TRBD2. This CDR3 comprises 15 residues. Germline V gene lookup returns CDR1 MNHNS and CDR2 SASEGT. The trim removed 6 bases at V and 4 bases at J, leaving 8 bases unmatched.

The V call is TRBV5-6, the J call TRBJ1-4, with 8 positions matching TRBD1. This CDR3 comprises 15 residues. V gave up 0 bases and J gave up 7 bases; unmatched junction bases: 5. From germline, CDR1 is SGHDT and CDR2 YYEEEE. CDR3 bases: TGTGCCAGCAGCTTGGTGTCCAGGGGGCCTGAAAAACTGTTTTTT. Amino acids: CASSLVSRGPEKLFF. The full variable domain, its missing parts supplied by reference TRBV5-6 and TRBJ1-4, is DAGVTQSPTHLIKTRGQQVTLRCSPKSGHDTVSWYQQALGQGPQFIFQYYEEEERQRGNFPDRFSGHQFPNYSSELNVNALLLGDSALYLCASSLVSRGPEKLFFGSGTQLSVL.

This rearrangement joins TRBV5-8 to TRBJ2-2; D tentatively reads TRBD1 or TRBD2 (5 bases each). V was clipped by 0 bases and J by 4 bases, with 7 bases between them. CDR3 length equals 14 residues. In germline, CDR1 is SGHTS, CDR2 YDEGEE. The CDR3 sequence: CASSLDGATGELFF. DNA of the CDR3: TGTGCCAGCAGCTTGGACGGGGCCACCGGGGAGCTGTTTTTT.

The CDR3 reads CASSTDRISYNEQFF. CDR3 in DNA: TGTGCCAGTAGCACGGACAGAATCTCCTACAATGAGCAGTTCTTC. The chain combines TRBV19 with TRBJ2-1, with D perhaps matching TRBD1 (6 bases). The germline V gene has CDR1 LNHDA and CDR2 SQIVND (reference sequence). This CDR3 has 15 amino acids. V was trimmed by 6 bases and J by 0 bases, leaving 12 bases between them.